What follows are 23 T cell receptor beta chains derived from one specimen sequenced in a study of T cell changes during pregnancy in multiple sclerosis. The method was immunoSEQ multiplex PCR; TCRdb's version includes in-frame clones alone and lacks a portion of them. This sample has tens of thousands of clones, with roughly 86% found just once. The sequencing used CD8+ T cells from peripheral blood mononuclear cells, collected before pregnancy. These TCRs come from a female donor with multiple sclerosis, enrolled in a pregnancy study.

J is TRBJ2-7 and V is TRBV5-1; TRBD2 is a possible D gene (5 bases). The V and J ends lost 1 base and 3 bases respectively, with 8 bases between them. The CDR3 totals 13 residues. Germline lookup yields CDR1 SGHRS and CDR2 YFSETQ. The CDR3 DNA reads as TGCGCCAGCAGCTTGTCCGGGGACTACGAGCAGTACTTC. Translating gives CASSLSGDYEQYF. Drawing the rest from reference TRBV5-1 and TRBJ2-7, the complete variable domain is KAGVTQTPRYLIKTRGQQVTLSCSPISGHRSVSWYQQTPGQGLQFLFEYFSETQRNKGNFPGRFSGRQFSNSRSEMNVSTLELGDSALYLCASSLSGDYEQYFGPGTRLTVT.

The chain recombines TRBV7-8 with TRBJ1-4; 10 nucleotides agree with TRBD1. Trimming took 1 base from V and 8 from J; bases not matched to a gene: 4. CDR3 length equals 15 residues. Germline V CDR1 and CDR2: SGHVS, FQNEAQ. In nucleotides, the CDR3 is TGTGCCAGCAGCTTAGTAGGGACAGGGGACGAAAAACTGTTTTTT. Amino acid sequence: CASSLVGTGDEKLFF.

The chain combines TRBV4-3 with TRBJ2-1; 14 bases match TRBD2. Germline loops: CDR1 LGHNA, CDR2 YSLEER. J gave up 0 bases and V 1 base, and 5 bases lay outside the gene matches. This CDR3 contains 19 residues. CDR3 residues: CASSQGTSGGPSSYNEQFF. The CDR3 coding sequence is TGCGCCAGCAGCCAAGGGACTAGCGGGGGGCCGAGCTCCTACAATGAGCAGTTCTTC.

This clone has a handful of counts. The chain recombines TRBV6-1 with TRBJ1-5; 8 bases are a match to TRBD1. The germline gives CDR1 MNHNS, CDR2 SASEGT. V lost 10 bases to trimming and J lost 6 bases; unmatched junction nucleotides: 14. The CDR3 runs to 15 residues. CDR3 DNA: TGTGCCACCAGACCCGGGACAGGTGACGCTCAGCCCCAGCATTTT. The encoded protein is CATRPGTGDAQPQHF.

V usage is TRBV19 and J usage is TRBJ1-2, with 8 bases lining up with TRBD1. J gave up 6 bases and V 10 bases, and 1 base lay outside the gene matches. Per germline, CDR1 LNHDA and CDR2 SQIVND (reference sequence). The CDR3 has 10 amino acids. The CDR3 DNA sequence: TGTGCCAACAGGGGGGATGGCTACACCTTC. Translated, it gives CANRGDGYTF.

The rearrangement joins TRBV6-1 to TRBJ2-7; 9 nucleotides agree with TRBD2. Germline V gene sequence: CDR1 MNHNS, CDR2 SASEGT. V lost 0 bases and J lost 4; bases outside the gene matches: 10. CDR3 length equals 17 residues. For the CDR3, the DNA is TGTGCCAGCAGTGAAGCGCGTATTAGCGGGAGCAGATACGAGCAGTACTTC. Translating it yields CASSEARISGSRYEQYF.

CDR3 nucleotides: TGTGCCAGCAGCGATATAACAGGGGGCGAGCAGTACTTC. Translating it yields CASSDITGGEQYF. The rearrangement joins TRBV7-8 to TRBJ2-7; 8 nucleotides match TRBD1. V lost 5 bases, J lost 6 bases, and 6 bases stayed unmatched. The CDR3 runs to 13 residues. In germline, CDR1 is SGHVS, CDR2 FQNEAQ.

A single count supports this clone. The CDR3 here is CASSLASSAYAEQYF. In nucleotides, the CDR3 is TGTGCCAGCAGCTTAGCGAGCAGCGCTTATGCCGAGCAGTACTTC. The chain employs TRBV7-6 and TRBJ2-7; D ambiguous. CDR1 and CDR2 from the germline V gene are SGHVS and FNYEAQ. With 0 bases removed from V and 6 bases from J, the gap between germline ends came to 15 bases. This CDR3 has 15 amino acids.

The chain recombines TRBV27 with TRBJ2-1; D gene ambiguous. Trimming left V 3 bases short and J 7 bases short, with 10 bases between. The CDR3 length is 13 residues. Germline V gene sequence: CDR1 MNHEY, CDR2 SMNVEV (reference sequence). The CDR3 nucleotides read TGTGCCAGCAGTTTCCTAAATTCAAATGAGCAGTTCTTC. Its translation: CASSFLNSNEQFF.

The rearrangement links TRBV7-3 to TRBJ2-3, with TRBD2 matching over 7 bases. V trimming: 1 base; J trimming: 11 bases; junction bases outside the gene matches: 18. This CDR3 is 17 amino acids long. Looked up from germline, CDR1 is SGHTA and CDR2 is FQGTGA. Here the CDR3 reads CASSLSGGKVAQGGQYF. The CDR3 DNA sequence: TGTGCCAGCAGCTTAAGCGGGGGTAAGGTAGCTCAAGGAGGGCAGTATTTT.

CDR3 sequence reads: CASSILGQATGELFF. CDR3 in DNA: TGTGCCAGTAGTATACTAGGACAGGCAACCGGGGAGCTGTTTTTT. The rearrangement joins TRBV19 to TRBJ2-2; 7 nucleotides line up with TRBD1. The CDR3 extends over 15 amino acids. After removal of 2 bases from V and 5 bases from J, the junction contained 5 bases not matched to a gene. Germline V gene lookup returns CDR1 LNHDA and CDR2 SQIVND (reference sequence).

V usage is TRBV19 and J usage is TRBJ2-3; D remains unclear. Germline V lookup: CDR1 LNHDA, CDR2 SQIVND (reference sequence). The CDR3 consists of 13 residues. Deletions cut 5 bases from V and 1 base from J, with 7 bases between. The CDR3 is CASSLSGTDTQYF. The CDR3 DNA reads as TGTGCCAGTAGTTTGTCAGGCACAGATACGCAGTATTTT. The full variable domain, in which reference TRBV19 and TRBJ2-3 provide the parts outside the CDR3, is DGGITQSPKYLFRKEGQNVTLSCEQNLNHDAMYWYRQDPGQGLRLIYYSQIVNDFQKGDIAEGYSVSREKKESFPLTVTSAQKNPTAFYLCASSLSGTDTQYFGPGTRLTVL.

The V gene is TRBV15, the J gene TRBJ1-5; 7 bases align to TRBD1. The V and J ends lost 5 bases and 5 bases, in that order; junction bases with no gene match: 12. The germline V gene has CDR1 LNHNV and CDR2 YYDKDF (reference sequence). The CDR3 covers 16 residues. CDR3 loop: CATSGPDRSDDQPQHF. As DNA, the CDR3 is TGTGCCACCAGCGGACCGGACAGGTCAGACGATCAGCCCCAGCATTTT. The complete variable domain, with remaining parts taken from reference TRBV15 and TRBJ1-5, reads DAMVIQNPRYQVTQFGKPVTLSCSQTLNHNVMYWYQQKSSQAPKLLFHYYDKDFNNEADTPDNFQSRRPNTSFCFLDIRSPGLGDTAMYLCATSGPDRSDDQPQHFGDGTRLSIL.

The chain is built from TRBV2 and TRBJ1-5; TRBD1 is a possible D gene (5 bases). Trimming pared 1 base from V and 2 bases from J, leaving 6 bases between. Germline values: CDR1 SNHLY, CDR2 FYNNEI. CDR3 length: 14 residues. The CDR3 region has the DNA TGTGCCAGCAGTGAAGGGGGGGGCAATCAGCCCCAGCATTTT. Translation gives CASSEGGGNQPQHF.

This clone qualifies as medium-sized (0.01 to 0.1%). The rearrangement joins TRBV14 to TRBJ2-1; 13 nucleotides agree with TRBD2. The V segment lost 3 bases and the J segment 10 bases; nucleotides outside the gene matches: 9. This CDR3 region has 16 residues. Germline V CDR1 and CDR2: SGHDN, FVKESK. DNA of the CDR3: TGTGCCAGCAGCCAGTTTACTAGCGGGGGGGCTGAGGAGCAGTTCTTC. Its translation is CASSQFTSGGAEEQFF.

This clone has a single count. The chain uses TRBV4-2 and TRBJ1-5; TRBD1 is a possible D gene (5 bases). The V and J ends lost 2 bases and 3 bases respectively, with 11 bases between them. The CDR3 runs to 15 residues. Per germline, CDR1 LGHNA and CDR2 YNFKEQ. The CDR3 region has the DNA TGTGCCAGCAGCCAAATACAGGAAATCAATCAGCCCCAGCATTTT. This sequence encodes CASSQIQEINQPQHF.

The chain joins TRBV9 to TRBJ1-2; 7 positions match TRBD1. The CDR3 has 14 residues. CDR1 is SGDLS, CDR2 YYNGEE, per germline. V lost 1 base, J lost 5 bases, and 5 bases stayed unmatched. CDR3 protein: CASSVTGTVYGYTF. The CDR3 nucleotides are TGTGCCAGCAGCGTAACCGGGACAGTTTATGGCTACACCTTC.

V usage is TRBV14 and J usage is TRBJ1-1, with D perhaps matching TRBD1 (6 bases). Germline V CDR1 and CDR2: SGHDN, FVKESK. V lost 0 bases and J lost 5, with 7 bases in between. The CDR3 has 13 residues. DNA for the CDR3: TGTGCCAGCAGCCAAGAGGACAGAACTGAAGCTTTCTTT. Translation: CASSQEDRTEAFF.

This clone was counted a single time. The chain has TRBV7-8 and TRBJ2-5; TRBD2 might be the D (5 bases). The CDR3 contains 14 residues. The V gene's germline CDR1 is SGHVS and CDR2 FQNEAQ. Trimming shortened V by 2 bases and J by 0 bases, and 7 bases separated the two germline ends. The CDR3 DNA follows: TGTGCCAGCAGCTTAACGGACTACCAAGAGACCCAGTACTTC. Amino acid sequence: CASSLTDYQETQYF.

In this sample, this clone turned up a few times. The V call is TRBV27, the J call TRBJ2-1; 8 bases align to TRBD2. Unmatched junction bases numbered 4, after V lost 6 bases and J lost 0 bases. CDR1 is MNHEY, CDR2 SMNVEV, per germline (reference sequence). The CDR3 spans 15 residues. CDR3 residues: CASREGTSSYNEQFF. The CDR3 nucleotides read TGTGCCAGCAGGGAAGGGACTAGCTCCTACAATGAGCAGTTCTTC.

The J gene is TRBJ1-1, the V gene TRBV7-9; D is perhaps TRBD1 (6 bases). Trimming stripped 7 bases from V and 3 bases from J, with 18 bases between. The V gene's germline CDR1 is SEHNR and CDR2 FQNEAQ (reference sequence). The CDR3 is 15 residues long. DNA for the CDR3: TGTGCCAGCACCCTAACGGACAGTACTTACACTGAAGCTTTCTTT. This sequence encodes CASTLTDSTYTEAFF.

The V gene is TRBV4-3, the J gene TRBJ2-6; TRBD1 agrees at 10 bases. The CDR3 spans 17 residues. V gave up 4 bases and J gave up 0 bases; unmatched junction bases: 3. The germline V gene has CDR1 LGHNA and CDR2 YSLEER. The CDR3: CASSPTGGASGANVLTF. The CDR3 DNA reads as TGCGCCAGCAGCCCGACAGGGGGCGCCTCTGGGGCCAACGTCCTGACTTTC.

J is TRBJ2-7 and V is TRBV7-8, with a weak D call TRBD1 (5 bases). Germline values: CDR1 SGHVS, CDR2 FQNEAQ. V was trimmed by 1 base and J by 2 bases, leaving 12 bases between them. The CDR3 spans 15 residues. The CDR3 sequence: CASSLGSGQAYEQYF. In DNA, the CDR3 is TGTGCCAGCAGCTTAGGGTCTGGACAAGCCTACGAGCAGTACTTC.